Listed below are T cell receptor beta chains from one sample, sequenced in a study of early T cells in non-severe SARS-CoV-2 infection. TCRdb reprocessed the 5' RACE reads via MiXCR and lists one record per CDR3 protein. This sample carries 80,000 or so distinct CDR3 sequences, 9.5% to 15% of them seen once, and the ten largest clones take around 3.6%. Material for sequencing was whole blood. These receptors were collected from an adult who was a healthcare worker with PCR-confirmed SARS-CoV-2 infection or an uninfected control (not recorded which). Each CDR3 is given with its conserved first and last residue. A D gene is named only where the DNA matches it firmly. Expanded clones get a size class; other rows say once, few or many, or leave the size out.

CDR3 DNA: TGTGCCAGCAGCGAGCCTGGGACTCCGCCCGAAACCCAGTACTTC; CDR3 protein: CASSEPGTPPETQYF; clone size: many; D gene: -; V gene: TRBV5-4; J gene: TRBJ2-5
CDR3 DNA: TGTGCCACCAGTGATCGGGTAAAAACCGGGGAGCTGTTTTTT; CDR3 protein: CATSDRVKTGELFF; clone size: few; D gene: -; V gene: TRBV24-1; J gene: TRBJ2-2
CDR3 DNA: TGTGCCAGCAGCCTCCTCGGGACTAGGGGGAACAATGAGCAGTTCTTC; CDR3 protein: CASSLLGTRGNNEQFF; clone size: many; D gene: TRBD2; V gene: TRBV3-1; J gene: TRBJ2-1
CDR3 DNA: TGTGCCAGCAGTCTTAAGCGGGATTACAATGAGCAGTTCTTC; CDR3 protein: CASSLKRDYNEQFF; clone size: many; D gene: TRBD2; V gene: TRBV12-3/TRBV12-4; J gene: TRBJ2-1
CDR3 DNA: TGTGCCAGCAGTCCGTCCGGGACAGATTATCAGCCCCAGCATTTT; CDR3 protein: CASSPSGTDYQPQHF; clone size: -; D gene: TRBD1; V gene: TRBV27; J gene: TRBJ1-5
CDR3 DNA: TGTGCCCTCGATCGGACGGAGTTTCACAATGAGCAGTTCTTC; CDR3 protein: CALDRTEFHNEQFF; clone size: few; D gene: -; V gene: TRBV19; J gene: TRBJ2-1
CDR3 DNA: TGTGCCAGCAAACGACTAGCGGGACTCTACGAGCAGTACTTC; CDR3 protein: CASKRLAGLYEQYF; clone size: few; D gene: TRBD2; V gene: TRBV28; J gene: TRBJ2-7
CDR3 DNA: TGTGCCAGCAGCGTAGGAGCGGGAGGGAGTCTGGCCGAGACCCAGTACTTC; CDR3 protein: CASSVGAGGSLAETQYF; clone size: -; D gene: TRBD2; V gene: TRBV9; J gene: TRBJ2-5
CDR3 DNA: TGTGCCAGTAGTAACCCAAACACCGGGGAGCTGTTTTTT; CDR3 protein: CASSNPNTGELFF; clone size: few; D gene: -; V gene: TRBV19; J gene: TRBJ2-2
CDR3 DNA: TGTGCCAGCAGCGCCGGACTAGGGGAATCCTACGAGCAGTACTTC; CDR3 protein: CASSAGLGESYEQYF; clone size: many; D gene: TRBD2; V gene: TRBV9; J gene: TRBJ2-7
CDR3 DNA: TGTGCCAGCAGCAGAGACAGAGCTCGGACTGAAGCTTTCTTT; CDR3 protein: CASSRDRARTEAFF; clone size: many; D gene: -; V gene: TRBV5-4; J gene: TRBJ1-1